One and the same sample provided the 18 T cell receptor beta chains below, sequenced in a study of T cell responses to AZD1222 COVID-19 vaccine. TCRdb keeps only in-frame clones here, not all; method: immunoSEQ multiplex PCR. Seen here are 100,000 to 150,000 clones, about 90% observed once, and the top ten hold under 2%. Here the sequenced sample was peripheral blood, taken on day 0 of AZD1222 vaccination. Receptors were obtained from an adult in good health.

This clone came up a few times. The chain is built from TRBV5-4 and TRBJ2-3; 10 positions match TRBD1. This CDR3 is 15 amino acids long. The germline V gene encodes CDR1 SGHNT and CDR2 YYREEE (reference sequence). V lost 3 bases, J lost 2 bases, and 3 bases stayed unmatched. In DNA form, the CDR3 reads TGTGCCAGCAGCTCGGGACAGGGGTACACAGATACGCAGTATTTT. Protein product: CASSSGQGYTDTQYF.

The CDR3, as DNA: TGTGCCAGCAGTGTGTCGAGAGTTAACTATGGCTACACCTTC. Translated: CASSVSRVNYGYTF. This sequence joins TRBV2 and TRBJ1-2; the D is unclear. V lost 4 bases and J 1 base, leaving 10 bases between the germline ends. Germline V gene sequence: CDR1 SNHLY, CDR2 FYNNEI. The CDR3 has 14 residues.

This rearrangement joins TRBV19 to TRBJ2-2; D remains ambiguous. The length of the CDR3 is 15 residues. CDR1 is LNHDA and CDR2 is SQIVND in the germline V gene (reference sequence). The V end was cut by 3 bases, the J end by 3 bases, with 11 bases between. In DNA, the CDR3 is TGTGCCAGTAGTATTATCACTTGGGACACCGGGGAGCTGTTTTTT. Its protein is CASSIITWDTGELFF.

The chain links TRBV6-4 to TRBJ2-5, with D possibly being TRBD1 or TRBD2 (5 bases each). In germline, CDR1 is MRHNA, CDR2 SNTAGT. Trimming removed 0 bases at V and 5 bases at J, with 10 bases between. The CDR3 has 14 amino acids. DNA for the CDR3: TGTGCCAGCAGTGACTCGGCTGGGGACGAGACCCAGTACTTC. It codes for CASSDSAGDETQYF.

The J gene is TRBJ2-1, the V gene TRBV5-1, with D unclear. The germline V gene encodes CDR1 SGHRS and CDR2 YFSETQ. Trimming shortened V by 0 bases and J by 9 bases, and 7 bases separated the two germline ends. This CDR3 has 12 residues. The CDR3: CASSLAGFEQFF. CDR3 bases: TGCGCCAGCAGCTTGGCCGGATTTGAGCAGTTCTTC.

The CDR3 here is CASGEGVDIQYF. CDR3 in DNA: TGTGCCAGCGGGGAGGGGGTGGACATTCAGTACTTC. The chain links TRBV28 to TRBJ2-4; D may be TRBD2 (7 bases). Germline assignment: CDR1 MDHEN and CDR2 SYDVKM. V lost 8 bases, J lost 8 bases, and 13 bases lay in between. This CDR3 region has 12 residues.

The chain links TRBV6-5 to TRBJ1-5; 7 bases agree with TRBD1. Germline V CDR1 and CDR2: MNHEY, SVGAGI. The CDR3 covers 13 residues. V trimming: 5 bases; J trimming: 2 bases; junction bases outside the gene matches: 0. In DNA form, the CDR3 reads TGTGCCAGCAGTACAGGGGGCAATCAGCCCCAGCATTTT. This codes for CASSTGGNQPQHF.

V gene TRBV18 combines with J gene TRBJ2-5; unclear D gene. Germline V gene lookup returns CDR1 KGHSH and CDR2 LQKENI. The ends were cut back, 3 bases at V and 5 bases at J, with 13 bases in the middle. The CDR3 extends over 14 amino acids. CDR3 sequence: CASSPMSSGETQYF. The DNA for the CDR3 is TGTGCCAGCTCACCCATGTCCAGTGGGGAGACCCAGTACTTC.

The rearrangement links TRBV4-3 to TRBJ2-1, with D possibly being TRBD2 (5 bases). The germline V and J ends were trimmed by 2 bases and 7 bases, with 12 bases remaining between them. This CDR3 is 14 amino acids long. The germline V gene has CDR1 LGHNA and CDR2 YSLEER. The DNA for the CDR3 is TGCGCCAGCAGCCAACTCTCTCGGGGTAATGAGCAGTTCTTC. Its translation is CASSQLSRGNEQFF.

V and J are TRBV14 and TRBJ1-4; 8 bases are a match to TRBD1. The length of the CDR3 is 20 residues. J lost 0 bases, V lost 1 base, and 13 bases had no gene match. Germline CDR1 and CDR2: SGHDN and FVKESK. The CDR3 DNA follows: TGTGCCAGCAGCCAAGCGTTGGGGACAGGAACTTTTGCAACTAATGAAAAACTGTTTTTT. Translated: CASSQALGTGTFATNEKLFF.

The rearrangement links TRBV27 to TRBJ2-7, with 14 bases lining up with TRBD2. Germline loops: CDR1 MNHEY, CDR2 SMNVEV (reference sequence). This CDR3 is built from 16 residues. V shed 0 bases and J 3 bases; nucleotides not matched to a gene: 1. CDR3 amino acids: CASSLSGLAGDYEQYF. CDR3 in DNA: TGTGCCAGCAGTTTATCGGGACTAGCGGGAGACTACGAGCAGTACTTC.

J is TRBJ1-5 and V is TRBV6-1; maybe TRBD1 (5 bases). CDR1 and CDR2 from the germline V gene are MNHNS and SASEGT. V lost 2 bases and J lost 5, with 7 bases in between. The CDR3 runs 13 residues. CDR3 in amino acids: CASSEQGDQPQHF. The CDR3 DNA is TGTGCCAGCAGTGAACAAGGGGATCAGCCCCAGCATTTT.

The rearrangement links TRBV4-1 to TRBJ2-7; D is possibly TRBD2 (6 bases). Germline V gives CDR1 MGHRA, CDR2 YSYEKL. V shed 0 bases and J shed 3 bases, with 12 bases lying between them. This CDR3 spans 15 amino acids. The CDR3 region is CASSQEPGESYEQYF. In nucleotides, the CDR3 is TGCGCCAGCAGCCAAGAGCCGGGAGAGAGCTACGAGCAGTACTTC.

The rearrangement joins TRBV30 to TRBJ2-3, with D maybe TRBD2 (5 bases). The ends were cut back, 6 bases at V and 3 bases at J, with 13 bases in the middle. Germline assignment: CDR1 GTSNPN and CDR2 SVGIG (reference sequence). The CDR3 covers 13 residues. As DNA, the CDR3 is TGTGCCTGCTCGGGGATGTGGACAGATACGCAGTATTTT. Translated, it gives CACSGMWTDTQYF.

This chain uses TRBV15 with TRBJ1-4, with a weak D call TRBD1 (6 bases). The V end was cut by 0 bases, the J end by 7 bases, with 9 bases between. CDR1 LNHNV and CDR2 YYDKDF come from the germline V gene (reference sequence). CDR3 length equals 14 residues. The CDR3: CATSRDRGVEKLFF. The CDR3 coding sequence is TGTGCCACCAGCAGAGACAGGGGAGTTGAAAAACTGTTTTTT.

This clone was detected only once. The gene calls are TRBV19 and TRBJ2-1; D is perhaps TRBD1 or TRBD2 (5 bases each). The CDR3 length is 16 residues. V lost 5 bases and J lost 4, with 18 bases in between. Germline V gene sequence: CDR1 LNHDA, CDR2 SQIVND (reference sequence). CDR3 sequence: CASSFGTTGFYNEQFF. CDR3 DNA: TGTGCCAGTAGTTTCGGGACGACGGGGTTTTACAATGAGCAGTTCTTC.

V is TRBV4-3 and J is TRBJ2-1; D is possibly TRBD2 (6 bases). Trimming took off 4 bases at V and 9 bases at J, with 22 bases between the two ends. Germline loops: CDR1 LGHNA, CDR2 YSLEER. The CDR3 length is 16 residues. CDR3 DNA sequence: TGCGCCAGCAGCCGGGTAACGGGAGTTCCGATCGGTGAGCAGTTCTTC. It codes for CASSRVTGVPIGEQFF.

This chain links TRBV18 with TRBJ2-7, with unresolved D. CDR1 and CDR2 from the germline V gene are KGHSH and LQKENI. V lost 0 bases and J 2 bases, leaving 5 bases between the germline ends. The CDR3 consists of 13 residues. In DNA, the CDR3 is TGTGCCAGCTCACCACCGACAACCTACGAGCAGTACTTC. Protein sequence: CASSPPTTYEQYF.